The rows below give T cell receptor beta chains drawn from one sample of a study of cytomegalovirus exposure and HLA in healthy donors. Measured with immunoSEQ multiplex PCR; TCRdb has only the in-frame clones, and not every one. Seen here are about 130,000 clones, 65% to 75% observed once, and the top ten hold 3.5% to 4.5%. Input material: PBMCs. The source is a man aged 35 to 55 in good health and CMV-seropositive. The CDR3 runs from the conserved cysteine through the conserved F or W. D genes are given only for firm matches. A clone size is listed for some rows: how often the clone was seen (once, few, many), or a class if it is expanded.

cdr3_nt,cdr3_aa,d_call,j_call,clone_size,v_call
TGTGCCAGCAGCGAGGGACTAGCGGGAGGTACTAGCACAGATACGCAGTATTTT,CASSEGLAGGTSTDTQYF,TRBD2,TRBJ2-3,NA,TRBV9
TGTGCCAGCAGCTTGGGGTACAGGGGTGGAAAGACCCAGTACTTC,CASSLGYRGGKTQYF,TRBD1,TRBJ2-5,NA,TRBV5-6
TGTGCCAGTAGTGAGGGATCCCCTAGCACAGATACGCAGTATTTT,CASSEGSPSTDTQYF,NA,TRBJ2-3,NA,TRBV19
TGTGCCAGTAGTACGACCGGGACACCCAACCCTGAAGCTTTCTTT,CASSTTGTPNPEAFF,NA,TRBJ1-1,NA,TRBV19
TGCGCCAGCAGCCAGTTCTACAGGGATGGTGTTGAAGCTTTCTTT,CASSQFYRDGVEAFF,NA,TRBJ1-1,NA,TRBV4-1
TGTGCCATCAGGCCACTAGCGGGGGGCACAGATACGCAGTATTTT,CAIRPLAGGTDTQYF,TRBD2,TRBJ2-3,NA,TRBV10-3
TGTGCCAGCAGCGGACTAGAGGAGACCCAGTACTTC,CASSGLEETQYF,TRBD2,TRBJ2-5,NA,TRBV11-3
TGTGCCAGCAGTCTCAATGAGCAGTTCTTC,CASSLNEQFF,NA,TRBJ2-1,few,TRBV28
TGTGCCAGCAGTGAAGGGGGAGGATCCTACAATGAGCAGTTCTTC,CASSEGGGSYNEQFF,NA,TRBJ2-1,NA,TRBV25-1
TGTGCCAGCAGCTTAATGGGACAACAAGAGACCCAGTACTTC,CASSLMGQQETQYF,NA,TRBJ2-5,few,TRBV7-3
TGCGCCAGCAGCCAAGATCTGGCGGGCACTGAAGCTTTCTTT,CASSQDLAGTEAFF,NA,TRBJ1-1,NA,TRBV4-3
TGTGCCACCAGCAGAGATCATCAGGGGCCTACAGATACGCAGTATTTT,CATSRDHQGPTDTQYF,NA,TRBJ2-3,NA,TRBV15
TGTGCCAGCAGCTTGGCCCCGTTGAACACTGAAGCTTTCTTT,CASSLAPLNTEAFF,NA,TRBJ1-1,once,TRBV5-4
TGTGCCAGCAGTTTCCAGGCGGGAGTGGCAGATACGCAGTATTTT,CASSFQAGVADTQYF,TRBD2,TRBJ2-3,NA,TRBV27